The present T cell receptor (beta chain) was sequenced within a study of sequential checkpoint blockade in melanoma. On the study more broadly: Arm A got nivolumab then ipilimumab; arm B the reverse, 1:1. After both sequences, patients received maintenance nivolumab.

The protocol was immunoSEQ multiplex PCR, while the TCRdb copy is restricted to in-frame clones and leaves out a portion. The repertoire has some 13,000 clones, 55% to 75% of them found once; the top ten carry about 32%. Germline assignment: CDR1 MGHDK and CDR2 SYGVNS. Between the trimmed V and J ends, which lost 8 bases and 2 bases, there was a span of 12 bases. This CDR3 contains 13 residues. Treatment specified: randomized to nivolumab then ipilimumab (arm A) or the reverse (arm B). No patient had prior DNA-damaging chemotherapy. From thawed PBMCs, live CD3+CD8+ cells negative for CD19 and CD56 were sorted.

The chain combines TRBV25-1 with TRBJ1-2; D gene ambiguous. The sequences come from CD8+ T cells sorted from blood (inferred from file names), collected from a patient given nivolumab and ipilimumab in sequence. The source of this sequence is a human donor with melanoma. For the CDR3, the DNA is TGTGCCAGCTCCCCCGCAGCGAACTATGGCTACACCTTC. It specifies CASSPAANYGYTF.